This TCR beta chain originates from a study of technical replicates of blood from a few donors. V was pared by 3 bases and J by 3 bases, with 12 bases between. This CDR3 is built from 16 residues. Per germline, CDR1 SEHNR and CDR2 FQNEAQ (reference sequence). TCRdb's table, derived via immunoSEQ multiplex PCR, lists solely in-frame clones and lacks some. The sample carries under 90,000 clones, roughly 98% recorded once. Sample: T cells isolated from PBMCs. This clonotype was obtained from a human donor in good health. J is TRBJ2-6 and V is TRBV7-9, with a possible D match to TRBD2 (7 bases). CDR3 in DNA: TGTGCCAGCAGCTTTCGGGGGGCGGTTGGGGCCAACGTCCTGACTTTC. Its protein product is CASSFRGAVGANVLTF.